This TCR beta chain is from a study of T cells in Graves' hyperthyroidism and ophthalmopathy (dated 2019 in TCRdb). Notes on the research overall: Peripheral blood samples were taken at initial diagnosis, before any treatment was given. TCR V-J signatures able to tell the groups apart were searched for in a discovery cohort of some 97 patients, of whom roughly 42 had Graves' ophthalmopathy and around 58 had stable Graves' hyperthyroidism. Whether ophthalmopathy could be predicted prospectively was tested in an independent validation cohort made up of 18 to 20 hyperthyroidism patients plus 17 patients who later progressed to ophthalmopathy. The 100 or so discovery patients were randomly split 7:3 into training and test sets. In addition, the study compared T-cell repertoires in thyroid tissue and in blood from about 6 Graves' hyperthyroidism patients. Once sampling was done, hyperthyroidism patients were given methimazole at a starting dose of 30 mg daily, whereas ophthalmopathy patients were given high-dose intravenous methylprednisolone. TCR Vbeta CDR3 sequencing of 120 to 150 peripheral blood samples (roughly 43 ophthalmopathy, under 80 hyperthyroidism and approximately 17 progressor patients) is reported in the paper.

This clonotype was detected ten times or more. What this receptor recognizes is not known. No much larger clone is present one base from it, and per-base qualities are unavailable. General conclusions and limits of the study: In validation, progression to ophthalmopathy was predicted by the model with 70.59% sensitivity and 72% to 85% specificity, a median of roughly 6 months before onset. In cross-validation, a model built on a 13 V-J signature told ophthalmopathy apart from stable hyperthyroidism with 87.88% sensitivity and roughly 82% specificity, and in testing the same model reached 80%/75%. Most expanded thyroid clonotypes (frequency above 0.001) were also found in blood, which suggests that blood repertoires may mirror thyroid immune responses. Sample size was not statistically predetermined, and investigators were not blinded to group allocation.

The TCR beta CDR3 regions were amplified from the RNA transcripts. The TCR CDR3 was subjected to a first round of RT-PCR using the HTBI primer set and the Qiagen OneStep RT-PCR kit. Libraries were constructed in a second round of multiplex PCR, after which size selection and purification were performed. The libraries were sequenced on an Illumina HiSeq2000 using paired-end 100 bp reads. The paper's data handling went like this. SOAPnuke was used to process the raw data, throwing out any read that contained adapters or uncalled bases, had a mean Phred below 15, or lacked an exact constant-primer or identifier match. High-quality paired reads were merged with COPE v1.2.5, and unique nucleotide sequences were defined as clonotypes. MiTCR v1.1 was used to align the clonotypes against IMGT TRBV, TRBD and TRBJ reference segments. Analysis was restricted to V-J combinations with a frequency above 0.0001, which covered over 98% of repertoires. The TCS score was defined as the ratio of F50 (clonal expansion) to E x V (chaos), calculated using BLOSUM62-based TCRdist between CDR3 peptides within each V-J. Welch's t-statistics and random forest reduced some 510 V-J features to 10 to 15, which were used in a naive Bayes classifier (R e1071). TCRdb ran its own pipeline on the public reads, namely fastp trimming at Q25 and MiXCR clone calling, and kept in-frame beta chains. Each record represents a unique CDR3 protein, reported with the most common genes and DNA among its rows. Clone size and V and J calls follow TCRdb, not the original study. Counted in this sample were fewer than 500,000 distinct CDR3 sequences; approximately 15% of them appeared once. The ten top clones hold about 13% of the sample.

Ophthalmopathy patients had moderately to severely active disease, Clinical Activity Score of at least 3, NOSPECS grade of at least 4, and duration under 3 months. The study excluded patients with uncontrolled infections, other autoimmune diseases, pregnancy or lactation. Diagnoses were based on clinical symptoms, serum thyroxine and TRAb, thyroid ultrasound and orbital computed tomography. PBMCs were isolated from about 10 ml of fresh peripheral blood by Ficoll-Paque density gradient centrifugation. Total RNA was extracted using Trizol reagent, and RNA quality was assessed on an Agilent 2100 Bioanalyzer. The source material was blood. The clonotype was recovered from a man between 18 and 29 years old with Graves' ophthalmopathy.

The CDR3 corresponds to CASSAAEGPNTGELFF. Read as DNA, the sequence is TGTGCCAGCAGCGCGGCCGAGGGTCCGAACACCGGGGAGCTGTTTTTT. The sequence is built from TRBV7-9 and TRBJ2-2; TRBD2 might be the D gene, on 5 matching bases. V loses 5 bases, J loses 0 bases, and the germline ends lie 13 bases apart. The CDR3 goes from the cysteine to the phenylalanine over 16 residues. Only CDR3 DNA is held: 48 bases, read in frame from base 1. CDR1 SEHNR and CDR2 FQNEAQ were looked up in the germline V gene (reference sequence).